Here is one TCR beta chain with its context. Other DNA sequences in this sample translate to the same CDR3. Original handling: Amplification with reference gene primers provided the estimates of nucleated cell counts. The table came from immunoSEQ multiplex PCR; TCRdb's copy has only in-frame clones and leaves some out. V, J and clone size are those of that table, while D and trimming were read from the DNA. Here the sample spans 300,000 to 400,000 clones, approximately 88% being singletons. The data are from a study of blood T cell repertoires in COVID-19. Turning to the study itself: The study drew acute and convalescent COVID-19 samples from the United States, Italy and Spain.

Germline V gene lookup returns CDR1 MDHEN and CDR2 SYDVKM. The CDR3 is 12 residues long. Trimming cost V 2 bases and J 10 bases, with 9 bases left between them. This TCR was sampled from a woman aged 50 to 60 with active or convalescent COVID-19. This chain joins TRBV28 and TRBJ2-1; D perhaps matches TRBD2 (5 bases). What was sequenced was peripheral blood. The CDR3 here is CASSLRTLEQFF. In nucleotides, the CDR3 is TGTGCCAGCAGTTTAAGGACTCTCGAGCAGTTCTTC.